This TCR beta chain was identified in a study of blood T cell repertoires in COVID-19. The overall study: Donors in the United States, Italy and Spain gave samples during acute or convalescent COVID-19. The analysed material was cDNA or gDNA that came from T cells, B-cell-depleted T cells, or PBMCs.

This clone was seen just once. V was clipped by 2 bases and J by 7 bases; unmatched bases: 8. Germline values: CDR1 SGHRS, CDR2 YFSETQ. The CDR3 totals 14 residues. Authors' data handling: Using reference gene primer amplification, nucleated cell counts were estimated. Profiling relied on immunoSEQ multiplex PCR, and the TCRdb table lists in-frame clones only, not all of them. The V and J calls and the clone size are those of that table, but D and trimming were determined from the DNA. The sample holds around 70,000 clones; 80% to 90% are singletons and the top ten take approximately 5%. The sequence derives from a woman over 75 with active or convalescent COVID-19. V gene TRBV5-1 combines with J gene TRBJ2-7; 8 bases fit TRBD1. Sequencing was performed on peripheral blood. In DNA, the CDR3 is TGCGCCAGCAGCTTAGTCCAGGGGGCGGGGGAGCAGTACTTC. This translates into CASSLVQGAGEQYF.